Described below is a single T cell receptor (beta chain) sequence and its context. Its cognate antigen is unknown. The data originate from a study of shared clonotypes between healthy human individuals. Study-wide results and caveats: A generally larger estimated richness was seen in naive subsets than in memory subsets. It was anticipated that sequencing depth would influence how many clonotypes donors shared. Few donors restricted represented genetic and exposure-history diversity.

This table comes from immunoSEQ multiplex PCR, and its TCRdb copy is limited to in-frame clones, with some not included. Among some 2,400,000 clones listed, 90% to 96% were seen once. Sequencing was performed on naive CD4+ T cells sorted from blood. Sample subset: CD45RA+ positively selected. The receptor was isolated from a man aged 18 to 30 in good health.

CDR3 protein: CASSGDRGRTEAFF. CDR3 bases: TGTGCCAGCAGTGGGGACAGGGGGCGGACTGAAGCTTTCTTT. This rearrangement joins TRBV2 to TRBJ1-1; TRBD1 aligns across 12 bases. The CDR3 runs to 14 residues. After removal of 4 bases from V and 5 bases from J, the junction contained 2 bases not matched to a gene. Per the germline V gene, CDR1 is SNHLY and CDR2 is FYNNEI.